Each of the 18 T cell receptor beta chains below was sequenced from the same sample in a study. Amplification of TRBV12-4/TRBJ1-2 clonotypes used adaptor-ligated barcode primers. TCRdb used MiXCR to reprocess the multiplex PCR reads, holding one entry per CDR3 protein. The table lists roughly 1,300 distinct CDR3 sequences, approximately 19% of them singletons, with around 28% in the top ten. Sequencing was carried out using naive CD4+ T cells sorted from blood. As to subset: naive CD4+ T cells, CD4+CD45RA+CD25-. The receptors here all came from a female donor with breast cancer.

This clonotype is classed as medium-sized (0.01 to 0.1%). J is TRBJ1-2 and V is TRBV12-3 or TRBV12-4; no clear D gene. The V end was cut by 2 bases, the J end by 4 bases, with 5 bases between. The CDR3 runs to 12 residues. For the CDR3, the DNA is TGTGCCAGCAGTTTAAATCGCTATGGCTACACCTTC. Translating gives CASSLNRYGYTF.

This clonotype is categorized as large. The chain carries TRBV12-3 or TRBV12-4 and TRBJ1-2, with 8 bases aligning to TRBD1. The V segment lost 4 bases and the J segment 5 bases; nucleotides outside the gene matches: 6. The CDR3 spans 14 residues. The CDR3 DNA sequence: TGTGCCAGCAGTTCCTGGACAGGGAGTTATGGCTACACCTTC. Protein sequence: CASSSWTGSYGYTF.

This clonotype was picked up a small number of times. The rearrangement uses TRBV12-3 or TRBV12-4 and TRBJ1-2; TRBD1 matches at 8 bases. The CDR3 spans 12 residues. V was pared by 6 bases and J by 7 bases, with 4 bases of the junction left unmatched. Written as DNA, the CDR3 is TGTGCCAGCAGCCCGGGACAGGTTGGCTACACCTTC. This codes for CASSPGQVGYTF.

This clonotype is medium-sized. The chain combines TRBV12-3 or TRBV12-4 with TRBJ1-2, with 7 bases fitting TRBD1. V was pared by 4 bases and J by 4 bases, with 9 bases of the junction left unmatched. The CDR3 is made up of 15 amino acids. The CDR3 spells CASSSSTTGIYGYTF. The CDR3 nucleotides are TGTGCCAGCAGTTCCTCAACGACAGGGATCTATGGCTACACCTTC.

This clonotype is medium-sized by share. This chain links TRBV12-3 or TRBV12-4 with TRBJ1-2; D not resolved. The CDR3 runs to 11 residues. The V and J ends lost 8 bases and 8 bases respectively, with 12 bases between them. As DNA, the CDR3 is TGTGCCAGCTTCTCCCCGTGGGGCTACACCTTC. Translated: CASFSPWGYTF.

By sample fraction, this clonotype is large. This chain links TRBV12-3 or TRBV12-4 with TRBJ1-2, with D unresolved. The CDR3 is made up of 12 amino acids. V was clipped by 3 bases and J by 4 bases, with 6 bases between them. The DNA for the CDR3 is TGTGCCAGCAGTTTCTCATCCTATGGCTACACCTTC. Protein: CASSFSSYGYTF.

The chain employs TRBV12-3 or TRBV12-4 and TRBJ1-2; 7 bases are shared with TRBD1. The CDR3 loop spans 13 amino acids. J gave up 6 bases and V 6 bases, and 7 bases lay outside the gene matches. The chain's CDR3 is CASSTGTVNGYTF. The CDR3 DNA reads TGTGCCAGCAGCACCGGGACAGTCAATGGCTACACCTTC.

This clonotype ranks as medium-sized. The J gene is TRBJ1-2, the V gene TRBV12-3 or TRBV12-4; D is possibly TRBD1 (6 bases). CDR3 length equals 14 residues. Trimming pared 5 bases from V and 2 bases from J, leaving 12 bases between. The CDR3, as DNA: TGTGCCAGCAGTCGGGACACCTTGAACTATGGCTACACCTTC. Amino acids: CASSRDTLNYGYTF.

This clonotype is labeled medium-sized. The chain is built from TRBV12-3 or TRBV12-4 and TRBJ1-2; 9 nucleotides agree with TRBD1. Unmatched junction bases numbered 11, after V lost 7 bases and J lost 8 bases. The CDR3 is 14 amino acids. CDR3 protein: CASTPPGQGTGYTF. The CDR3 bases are TGTGCCAGCACCCCACCTGGACAGGGGACAGGCTACACCTTC.

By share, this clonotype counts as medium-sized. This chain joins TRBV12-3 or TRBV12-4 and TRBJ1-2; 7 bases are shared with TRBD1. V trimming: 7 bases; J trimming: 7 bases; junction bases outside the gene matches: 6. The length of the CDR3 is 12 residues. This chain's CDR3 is CASNRQGSGYTF. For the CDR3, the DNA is TGTGCCAGCAACAGACAGGGAAGTGGCTACACCTTC.

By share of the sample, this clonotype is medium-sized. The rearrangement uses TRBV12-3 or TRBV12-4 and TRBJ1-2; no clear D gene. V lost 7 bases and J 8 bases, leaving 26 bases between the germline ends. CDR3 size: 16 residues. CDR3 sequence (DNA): TGTGCCAGCACCGCGCACGCGGGTAGAGGAAGTCAGGGCTACACCTTC. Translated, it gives CASTAHAGRGSQGYTF.

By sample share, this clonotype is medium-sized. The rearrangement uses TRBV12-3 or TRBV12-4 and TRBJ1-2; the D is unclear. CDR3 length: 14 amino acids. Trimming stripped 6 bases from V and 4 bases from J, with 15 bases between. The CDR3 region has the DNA TGTGCCAGCAGCCCGTCCCAAACGGGCTATGGCTACACCTTC. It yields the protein CASSPSQTGYGYTF.

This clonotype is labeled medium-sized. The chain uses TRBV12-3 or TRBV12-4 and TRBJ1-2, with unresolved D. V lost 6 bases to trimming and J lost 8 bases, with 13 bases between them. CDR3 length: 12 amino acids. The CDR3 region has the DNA TGTGCCAGCAGCCCACCCTCGGGAGGCTACACCTTC. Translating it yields CASSPPSGGYTF.

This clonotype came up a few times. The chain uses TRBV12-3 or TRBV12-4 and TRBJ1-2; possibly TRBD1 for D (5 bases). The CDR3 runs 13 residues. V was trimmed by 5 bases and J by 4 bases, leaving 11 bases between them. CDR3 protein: CASSQGTSYGYTF. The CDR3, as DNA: TGTGCCAGCAGTCAAGGGACCTCCTATGGCTACACCTTC.

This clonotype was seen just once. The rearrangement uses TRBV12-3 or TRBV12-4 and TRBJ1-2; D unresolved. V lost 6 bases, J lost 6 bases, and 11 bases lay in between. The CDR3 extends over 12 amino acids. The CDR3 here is CASSQRVDGYTF. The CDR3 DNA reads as TGTGCCAGCAGCCAGCGGGTTGATGGCTACACCTTC.

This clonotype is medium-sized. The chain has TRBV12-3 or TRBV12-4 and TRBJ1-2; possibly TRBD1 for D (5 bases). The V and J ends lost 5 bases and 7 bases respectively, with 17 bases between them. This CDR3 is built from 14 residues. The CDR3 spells CASSPAGHLGGYTF. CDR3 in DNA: TGTGCCAGCAGTCCGGCAGGGCATTTGGGTGGCTACACCTTC.

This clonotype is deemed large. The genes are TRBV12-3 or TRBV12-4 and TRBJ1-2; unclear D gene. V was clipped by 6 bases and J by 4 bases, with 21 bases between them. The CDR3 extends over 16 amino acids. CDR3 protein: CASRRPGGGRGYGYTF. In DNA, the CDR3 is TGTGCCAGCAGACGACCCGGCGGCGGACGAGGCTATGGCTACACCTTC.

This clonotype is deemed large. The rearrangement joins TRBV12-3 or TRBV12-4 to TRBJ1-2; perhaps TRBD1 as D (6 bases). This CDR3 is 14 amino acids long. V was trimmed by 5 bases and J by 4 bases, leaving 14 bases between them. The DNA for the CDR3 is TGTGCCAGCAGTACACAGGGCGCTGGCTATGGCTACACCTTC. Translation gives CASSTQGAGYGYTF.